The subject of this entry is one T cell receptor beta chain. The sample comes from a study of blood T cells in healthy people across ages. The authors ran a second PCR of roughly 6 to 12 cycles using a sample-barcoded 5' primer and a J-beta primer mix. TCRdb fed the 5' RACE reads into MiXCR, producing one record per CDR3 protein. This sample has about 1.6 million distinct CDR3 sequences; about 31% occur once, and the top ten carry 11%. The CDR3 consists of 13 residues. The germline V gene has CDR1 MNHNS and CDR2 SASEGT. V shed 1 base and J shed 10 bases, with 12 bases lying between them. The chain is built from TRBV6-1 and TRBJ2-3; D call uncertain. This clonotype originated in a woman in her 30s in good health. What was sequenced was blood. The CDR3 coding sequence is TGTGCCAGCAGTGAAGTGGCGGCCGGATCGCAGTATTTT. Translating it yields CASSEVAAGSQYF.